This TCR beta chain was captured by sequencing in a study of blood T cell repertoires in COVID-19. Study-level information: T cells, B-cell-depleted T cells, or PBMCs provided the cDNA or gDNA that served as material.

V was shortened by 7 bases and J by 3 bases, with 14 bases between the two germline ends. Per germline, CDR1 SNHLY and CDR2 FYNNEI. CDR3 length: 14 amino acids. Original processing methods: Amplification from reference gene primers served as the basis for estimated nucleated cell counts. Profiled with immunoSEQ multiplex PCR; TCRdb holds only in-frame clones, not every one. That table is the source of V, J and clone size, and D and trimming were worked out from the DNA. The sample records 300,000 or so clones, about 87% being singletons. This rearrangement joins TRBV2 to TRBJ2-3, with D perhaps TRBD2 (5 bases). The source of this sequence is a woman aged 40 to 49 who had recovered from COVID-19. The sequenced material came from peripheral blood. The CDR3 protein is CASTKDWSTDTQYF. The CDR3 DNA sequence: TGTGCCAGCACCAAGGACTGGAGTACAGATACGCAGTATTTT.